In this sample, the clone carrying this T cell receptor (beta chain) turned up a few times. Its target is unknown. Purity above 95% was achieved in all sorted populations. The germline gives CDR1 MDHEN, CDR2 SYDVKM. V was trimmed by 7 bases and J by 1 base, leaving 10 bases between them. The CDR3 runs to 13 residues. The entry originates in a study of beta chain features in type 1 diabetes. Study-level results: Type 1 diabetes patients had TCRB CDR3s that were shorter (moderately but significantly so) in all four CD4+ subsets.

TCRB transcripts that were expressed got sequenced, as all of the isolated RNA had been reverse transcribed. Clones were sequenced by immunoSEQ multiplex PCR, and TCRdb holds only the in-frame ones, with some missing. The table lists about half a million clones, about an eighth of them singletons, with more than 0.045% in the top ten. Sequenced: naive CD4+ T cells from blood. This sequence originates from a young woman in good health. The V gene is TRBV28, the J gene TRBJ2-5, with D tentatively TRBD1 or TRBD2 (5 bases each). The CDR3 sequence: CASTAGTQETQYF. Written as DNA, the CDR3 is TGTGCCAGCACCGCAGGGACCCAAGAGACCCAGTACTTC.